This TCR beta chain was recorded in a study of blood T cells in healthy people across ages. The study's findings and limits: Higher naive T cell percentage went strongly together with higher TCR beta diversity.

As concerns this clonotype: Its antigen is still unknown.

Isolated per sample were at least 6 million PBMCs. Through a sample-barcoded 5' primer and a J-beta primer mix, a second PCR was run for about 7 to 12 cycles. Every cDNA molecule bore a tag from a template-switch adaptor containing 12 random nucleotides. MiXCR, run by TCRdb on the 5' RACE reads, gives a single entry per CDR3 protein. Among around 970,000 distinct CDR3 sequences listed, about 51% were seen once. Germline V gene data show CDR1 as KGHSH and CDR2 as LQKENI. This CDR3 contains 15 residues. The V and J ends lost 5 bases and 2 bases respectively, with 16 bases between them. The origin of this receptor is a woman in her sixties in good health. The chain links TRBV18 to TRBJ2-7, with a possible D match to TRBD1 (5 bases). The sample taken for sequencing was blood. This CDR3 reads CASSFAPDTTYEQYF. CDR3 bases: TGTGCCAGCTCATTCGCTCCGGACACAACCTACGAGCAGTACTTC.